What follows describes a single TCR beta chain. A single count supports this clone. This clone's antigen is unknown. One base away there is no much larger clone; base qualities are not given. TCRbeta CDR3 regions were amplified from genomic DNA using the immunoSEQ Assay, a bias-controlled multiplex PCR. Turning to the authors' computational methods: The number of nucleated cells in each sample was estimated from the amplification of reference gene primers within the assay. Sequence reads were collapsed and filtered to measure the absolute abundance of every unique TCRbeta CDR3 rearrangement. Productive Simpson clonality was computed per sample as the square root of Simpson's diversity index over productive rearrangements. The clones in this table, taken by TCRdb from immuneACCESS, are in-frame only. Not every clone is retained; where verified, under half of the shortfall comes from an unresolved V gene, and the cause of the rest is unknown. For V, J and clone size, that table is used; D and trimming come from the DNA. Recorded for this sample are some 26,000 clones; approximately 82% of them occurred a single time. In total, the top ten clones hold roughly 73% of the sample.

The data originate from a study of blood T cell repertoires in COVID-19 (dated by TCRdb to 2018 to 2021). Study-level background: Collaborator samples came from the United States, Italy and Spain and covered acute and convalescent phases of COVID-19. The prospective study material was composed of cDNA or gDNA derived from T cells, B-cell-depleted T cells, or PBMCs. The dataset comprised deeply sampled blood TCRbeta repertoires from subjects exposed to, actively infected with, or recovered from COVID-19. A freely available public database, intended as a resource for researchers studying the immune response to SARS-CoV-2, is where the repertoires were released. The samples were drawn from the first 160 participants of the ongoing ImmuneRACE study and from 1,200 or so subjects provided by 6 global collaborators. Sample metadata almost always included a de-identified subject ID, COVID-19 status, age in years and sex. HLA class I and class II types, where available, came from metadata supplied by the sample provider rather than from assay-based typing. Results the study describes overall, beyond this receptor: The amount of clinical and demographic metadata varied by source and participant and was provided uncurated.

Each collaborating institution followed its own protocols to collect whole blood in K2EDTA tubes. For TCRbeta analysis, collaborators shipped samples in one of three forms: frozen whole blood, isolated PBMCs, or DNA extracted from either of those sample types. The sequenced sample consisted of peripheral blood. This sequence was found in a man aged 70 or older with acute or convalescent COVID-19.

The CDR3: CASSYSKATSATRYEQYF. The sequenced DNA: TGTGCCAGCAGTTACTCGAAGGCGACTAGCGCAACGCGCTACGAGCAGTACTTC. The rearrangement joined TRBV6-2 or TRBV6-3 to TRBJ2-7, with 8 bases in between that match TRBD2. The germline V gene gives CDR1 as MNHEY and CDR2 as SVGEGT. The CDR3 starts with the cysteine, ends with the phenylalanine, and has 18 residues. The read is trimmed to its CDR3 DNA, 54 bases read in frame from base 1. For this chain, trimming is 0 bases at the V end and 3 bases at the J end, and the number of junction bases without a gene match is 13.